These 17 T cell receptor beta chains originate from one sample sequenced in a study of Ad26.COV2.S vaccination and SARS-CoV-2 variants. Repertoires were generated with immunoSEQ multiplex PCR, while TCRdb's copy carries only in-frame clones and drops some. Found here are 350,000 to 450,000 clones, 80% to 90% of them singletons; the top ten hold 3.3%. The treatment: some 20 received Ad26.COV2.S at low or high dose, single or two shots; 5 received placebo; per-sample allocation not given. On day 63 after the first injection, vaccine and placebo recipients gave samples. Source: peripheral blood, taken in a trial of Ad26.COV2.S vaccine versus placebo. The receptors shown here come from a person aged 18-60 years who received the Ad26.COV2.S COVID-19 vaccine or a placebo.

The chain carries TRBV4-3 and TRBJ1-1; D gene ambiguous. Per germline, CDR1 LGHNA and CDR2 YSLEER. CDR3 length equals 11 residues. The germline V and J ends were trimmed by 6 bases and 3 bases, with 5 bases remaining between them. CDR3 sequence reads: CASRVYTEAFF. The CDR3 DNA follows: TGCGCCAGCAGGGTTTACACTGAAGCTTTCTTT.

This clone appeared a single time. V is TRBV18 and J is TRBJ2-7; 9 bases line up with TRBD1. The germline V gene has CDR1 KGHSH and CDR2 LQKENI. J was trimmed by 2 bases and V by 2 bases; bases with no gene match: 4. The CDR3 consists of 15 residues. In DNA form, the CDR3 reads TGTGCCAGCTCACCATTGGGGACAGGGACCTACGAGCAGTACTTC. Translation: CASSPLGTGTYEQYF.

The rearrangement uses TRBV25-1 and TRBJ2-7, with D possibly TRBD1 on 7 matching bases. V was cut by 7 bases and J by 1 base, with 17 bases left in between. This CDR3 comprises 15 residues. Germline CDR1 reads MGHDK; CDR2 reads SYGVNS. The CDR3 sequence is CASIDSRDRSYEQYF. For the CDR3, the DNA is TGTGCCAGCATCGACTCGCGGGACAGATCCTACGAGCAGTACTTC.

The genes are TRBV5-1 and TRBJ1-1; D is undetermined. The germline V and J ends were trimmed by 2 bases and 3 bases, with 17 bases remaining between them. In germline, CDR1 is SGHRS, CDR2 YFSETQ. This CDR3 has 16 residues. In nucleotides, the CDR3 is TGCGCCAGCAGCTTTGACGGACGATTAGCACACACTGAAGCTTTCTTT. Protein sequence: CASSFDGRLAHTEAFF.

The chain carries TRBV4-1 and TRBJ2-3; D not certain. V gave up 3 bases and J gave up 2 bases, with 9 bases separating them. The CDR3 contains 14 residues. Germline V gives CDR1 MGHRA, CDR2 YSYEKL. This chain's CDR3 is CASSQWADTDTQYF. The CDR3 region has the DNA TGCGCCAGCAGCCAGTGGGCTGACACAGATACGCAGTATTTT.

The chain employs TRBV6-2 or TRBV6-3 and TRBJ2-1; the match to TRBD2 covers 9 bases. This CDR3 contains 16 residues. CDR1 is MNHEY, CDR2 SVGEGT, per germline. Unmatched junction bases numbered 8, after V lost 4 bases and J lost 4 bases. The CDR3 nucleotides read TGTGCCAGCAGTTCCCGTTTTAGCGGGAGTTACAATGAGCAGTTCTTC. It yields the protein CASSSRFSGSYNEQFF.

The CDR3 DNA is TGTGCCAGCTCACTCGAGGCGGGAGGGCCTTACGAGCAGTACTTC. This codes for CASSLEAGGPYEQYF. The chain couples TRBV18 to TRBJ2-7, with 9 bases fitting TRBD2. The CDR3 length is 15 residues. The V segment lost 4 bases and the J segment 4 bases; nucleotides outside the gene matches: 8. CDR1 and CDR2 from the germline V gene are KGHSH and LQKENI.

A remark on this clone: Its ends do not fully match the called genes, so a read error is possible. The chain combines TRBV2 with TRBJ1-3, with D possibly TRBD1 on 6 matching bases. The CDR3 extends over 13 amino acids. Per the germline V gene, CDR1 is SNHLY and CDR2 is FYNNEI. The CDR3 bases are TGTGCCAGCAGCCAACCCCGACAGGTTCTCTCCCATTTT. It specifies CASSQPRQVLSHF. The complete variable domain, with remaining parts taken from reference TRBV2 and TRBJ1-3, reads EPEVTQTPSHQVTQMGQEVILRCVPISNHLYFYWYRQILGQKVEFLVSFYNNEISEKSEIFDDQFSVERPDGSNFTLKIRSTKLEDSAMYFCASSQPRQVLSHFGEGSWLTVV.

This clone was recorded once. The gene calls are TRBV7-2 and TRBJ2-7, with D hard to call. This CDR3 is built from 13 residues. The germline gives CDR1 SGHTA, CDR2 FQGNSA. With 4 bases removed from V and 4 bases from J, the gap between germline ends came to 11 bases. CDR3 region: CASSSGWVYEQYF. The CDR3 nucleotides read TGTGCCAGCAGCTCGGGTTGGGTGTACGAGCAGTACTTC.

This rearrangement joins TRBV4-1 to TRBJ1-2; a weak D match, TRBD1 (6 bases). The ends were cut back, 2 bases at V and 13 bases at J, with 17 bases in the middle. Germline loops: CDR1 MGHRA, CDR2 YSYEKL. The CDR3 consists of 13 residues. The CDR3 region is CASSQTSEGRGTF. The CDR3 bases are TGCGCCAGCAGCCAAACCTCCGAGGGCAGGGGCACCTTC.

The rearrangement joins TRBV29-1 to TRBJ2-5; D not certain. V lost 6 bases, J lost 5 bases, and 10 bases lay in between. This CDR3 spans 11 amino acids. Germline CDR1 and CDR2: SQVTM and ANQGSEA. CDR3 DNA: TGCAGCGTAAGAGTGTATGAGACCCAGTACTTC. Its translation is CSVRVYETQYF. Variable domain in full (rest from reference TRBV29-1 and TRBJ2-5): SAVISQKPSRDICQRGTSLTIQCQVDSQVTMMFWYRQQPGQSLTLIATANQGSEATYESGFVIDKFPISRPNLTFSTLTVSNMSPEDSSIYLCSVRVYETQYFGPGTRLLVL.

This clone was seen more than once but under ten times. This sequence joins TRBV7-8 and TRBJ2-3, with 7 bases lining up with TRBD2. From germline, CDR1 is SGHVS and CDR2 FQNEAQ. Germline trimming cut 1 base from V and 6 bases from J; bases unmatched to any gene: 7. This CDR3 contains 15 residues. The DNA of the CDR3 is TGTGCCAGCAGCTTAGATACCGGGGGAGGGGATACGCAGTATTTT. Its translation: CASSLDTGGGDTQYF.

The CDR3 DNA reads TGTGCCAGCAGACCCGGGACTAGCGGAGTCGAGACCCAGTACTTC. It encodes CASRPGTSGVETQYF. V is TRBV3-1 (or the pseudogene TRBV3-2) and J is TRBJ2-5, with TRBD2 identical over 11 bases. This CDR3 has 15 amino acids. After removal of 6 bases from V and 5 bases from J, the junction contained 8 bases not matched to a gene. CDR1 and CDR2 from the germline V gene are LGHDT and YNNKEL (reference sequence).

The table lists this clone with a count of one. The J gene is TRBJ1-2, the V gene TRBV5-4; D is possibly TRBD1 (5 bases). V lost 1 base to trimming and J lost 5 bases, with 9 bases between them. This CDR3 has 13 amino acids. Germline CDR1 is SGHNT and CDR2 is YYREEE (reference sequence). DNA for the CDR3: TGTGCCAGCAGCTTGAGACAGATTTATGGCTACACCTTC. Its translation is CASSLRQIYGYTF.

The chain combines TRBV10-3 with TRBJ2-7; D is tentatively TRBD1 or TRBD2 (6 bases each). This CDR3 contains 15 residues. CDR1 and CDR2 (germline): ENHRY, SYGVKD. The V end lost 0 bases, the J end lost 2 bases, and 11 bases lay between the germline ends. The CDR3 spells CAISESMGGTYEQYF. CDR3 nucleotides: TGTGCCATCAGTGAGTCGATGGGGGGCACCTACGAGCAGTACTTC.

This rearrangement joins TRBV29-1 to TRBJ1-1; maybe TRBD1 (5 bases). Trimming pared 4 bases from V and 5 bases from J, leaving 8 bases between. The germline V gene has CDR1 SQVTM and CDR2 ANQGSEA. This CDR3 has 11 amino acids. This CDR3 reads CSVVGVTEAFF. The CDR3 coding sequence is TGCAGCGTTGTAGGGGTAACTGAAGCTTTCTTT.

This clone was detected ten times or more. The rearrangement uses TRBV28 and TRBJ2-3; 10 bases are a match to TRBD2. V shed 6 bases and J 5 bases; nucleotides not matched to a gene: 29. This CDR3 spans 22 amino acids. CDR1 MDHEN and CDR2 SYDVKM come from the germline V gene. The CDR3 bases are TGTGCCAGCAGCGCCCTCCGAGGCAGGGCAGGTTTAGCGGGAGGTTGGGGAGATACGCAGTATTTT. Protein: CASSALRGRAGLAGGWGDTQYF. The full variable domain, in which reference TRBV28 and TRBJ2-3 provide the parts outside the CDR3, is DVKVTQSSRYLVKRTGEKVFLECVQDMDHENMFWYRQDPGLGLRLIYFSYDVKMKEKGDIPEGYSVSREKKERFSLILESASTNQTSMYLCASSALRGRAGLAGGWGDTQYFGPGTRLTVL.